What follows are 8 T cell receptor beta chains derived from one specimen sequenced in a study of cytomegalovirus exposure and HLA in healthy donors. It was with 60 Vbeta and 13 Jbeta primers that the PCR ran. Assay used: immunoSEQ multiplex PCR; TCRdb lists only in-frame clones, some missing. The sample has some 30,000 clones; around two fifths are singletons. The sequencing sample was made of PBMCs. These receptors originate from a woman aged 45-65 years in good health and CMV-seronegative.

This clone has only a few counts. This chain uses TRBV11-2 with TRBJ2-7, with D hard to call. Germline lookup yields CDR1 SGHAT and CDR2 FQNNGV. This CDR3 has 11 residues. The V and J ends lost 4 bases and 2 bases respectively, with 3 bases between them. The CDR3 DNA follows: TGTGCCAGCAGCTCCACCTACGAGCAGTACTTC. Its protein product is CASSSTYEQYF.

A single count supports this clone. The V call is TRBV2, the J call TRBJ2-7, with 8 bases identical to TRBD1. The CDR3 runs 14 residues. The germline V gene encodes CDR1 SNHLY and CDR2 FYNNEI. V trimming: 6 bases; J trimming: 4 bases; junction bases outside the gene matches: 8. The DNA for the CDR3 is TGTGCCAGCAGCCTCCGGGACAGGATTTACGAGCAGTACTTC. Residues: CASSLRDRIYEQYF.

This clone was counted only a few times. This sample includes further DNA sequences coding for the same CDR3. J is TRBJ1-4 and V is TRBV10-3; TRBD1 matches at 12 bases. Germline loops: CDR1 ENHRY, CDR2 SYGVKD. The CDR3 extends over 18 amino acids. J gave up 0 bases and V 3 bases, and 5 bases lay outside the gene matches. The chain's CDR3 is CAISEGTGGFATNEKLFF. Here the CDR3 DNA reads TGTGCCATCAGTGAAGGGACAGGGGGCTTTGCAACTAATGAAAAACTGTTTTTT.

This clone was picked up a small number of times. The chain couples TRBV5-1 to TRBJ1-6; 9 bases are a match to TRBD1. Losses at the gene ends were 4 bases for V and 0 bases for J; bases not matched to a gene: 2. This CDR3 has 16 amino acids. Germline assignment: CDR1 SGHRS and CDR2 YFSETQ. In DNA, the CDR3 is TGCGCCAGCAGCCCGACAGGGGGCTCCTATAATTCACCCCTCCACTTT. Amino acids: CASSPTGGSYNSPLHF.

This clone was observed a handful of times. The chain carries TRBV5-4 and TRBJ1-2, with TRBD1 matching 11 bases. CDR1 is SGHNT and CDR2 is YYREEE in the germline V gene (reference sequence). V shed 5 bases, J shed 4 bases, and the junction held 4 bases outside the gene matches. CDR3 length: 14 residues. The CDR3: CASSADRGLYGYTF. CDR3 DNA: TGTGCCAGCAGTGCGGACAGGGGGCTCTATGGCTACACCTTC.

The rearrangement joins TRBV14 to TRBJ1-2; D remains unclear. V was shortened by 0 bases and J by 0 bases, with 14 bases between the two germline ends. The CDR3 extends over 17 amino acids. Germline V gives CDR1 SGHDN, CDR2 FVKESK. CDR3 in DNA: TGTGCCAGCAGCCAAGATCGAGGGTGGCGGACTAACTATGGCTACACCTTC. Translating gives CASSQDRGWRTNYGYTF.

This clone occurred a few times. The chain combines TRBV12-5 with TRBJ1-5; 10 bases match TRBD1. This CDR3 region has 19 residues. In germline, CDR1 is LGHNT, CDR2 FRNRAP. With V trimmed by 5 bases and J by 0 bases, 13 bases remained unmatched. The CDR3 nucleotides read TGTGCTAGTGGTGCGTGGCCGGGACAGGGGCCAATTAGCAATCAGCCCCAGCATTTT. This gives the protein CASGAWPGQGPISNQPQHF.

J is TRBJ2-2 and V is TRBV5-1; a possible D gene is TRBD2 (5 bases). Germline CDR1 reads SGHRS; CDR2 reads YFSETQ. V lost 1 base and J lost 4, with 14 bases in between. This CDR3 region has 16 residues. As DNA, the CDR3 is TGCGCCAGCAGCTTGTCTCCGCGAGGGAGCACCGGGGAGCTGTTTTTT. Its protein is CASSLSPRGSTGELFF.